This TCR beta chain came from a study of CD8+CD57+ T cells in acquired aplastic anemia. Individuals selected for sequencing had exhibited CD8+CD57+ cell expansion on flow cytometry. The sample holds a few counts of this clonotype. The CDR3 is 13 residues long. Germline lookup yields CDR1 SGHTA and CDR2 FQGNSA. V was clipped by 4 bases and J by 8 bases; unmatched bases: 3. The use of genomic DNA as template underpinned the TCR beta VDJ and CDR3 profiling. Each CDR3 protein gets one entry after TCRdb re-called the reads with MiXCR. In the table there are around 150,000 distinct CDR3 sequences, more than 40% of which are singletons.

The sequence was obtained from a human donor with aplastic anemia. The chain joins TRBV7-2 to TRBJ1-4; TRBD1 matches 8 bases. Material: sorted CD4+, CD8+, or CD8+CD57+ T cells (not recorded which) from PBMCs. CDR3 in amino acids: CASSSRTGEKLFF. CDR3 DNA sequence: TGTGCCAGCAGCTCTCGGACAGGGGAAAAACTGTTTTTT.